Following are 10 T cell receptor beta chains from one sample sequenced in a study of technical replicates of blood from a handful of donors. Only in-frame clones appear in the TCRdb table, and some are missing; sequencing was by immunoSEQ multiplex PCR. The table shows about 98,000 clones, with about 94% occurring only once. The specimen was T cells isolated from PBMCs. These receptors all come from a human donor in good health.

V gene TRBV27 combines with J gene TRBJ1-1; D may be TRBD1 (5 bases). The CDR3 contains 13 residues. Germline V gene data show CDR1 as MNHEY and CDR2 as SMNVEV (reference sequence). Between the trimmed V and J ends, which lost 2 bases and 4 bases, there was a span of 8 bases. Here the CDR3 reads CASSLVGGTEAFF. The CDR3 DNA reads TGTGCCAGCAGTTTAGTGGGGGGCACTGAAGCTTTCTTT.

This chain connects TRBV27 to TRBJ2-7; possible D gene TRBD2, 6 bases. CDR1 and CDR2 (germline): MNHEY, SMNVEV (reference sequence). The CDR3 consists of 14 residues. V lost 1 base and J lost 4, with 11 bases in between. This chain's CDR3 is CASSLLVSGYEQYF. The CDR3 DNA follows: TGTGCCAGCAGTTTATTAGTTAGCGGTTACGAGCAGTACTTC.

This clone is a singleton in its sample. The chain is built from TRBV5-6 and TRBJ2-4; the D gene is possibly TRBD1 (6 bases). Deletions cut 0 bases from V and 4 bases from J, with 14 bases between. From germline, CDR1 is SGHDT and CDR2 YYEEEE. CDR3 length equals 16 residues. In DNA form, the CDR3 reads TGTGCCAGCAGCTTGGGGTCCGGGACACTAAAAAACATTCAGTACTTC. Encoded protein: CASSLGSGTLKNIQYF.

The CDR3 protein is CASSLGDRGGTEAFF. The CDR3 region has the DNA TGCGCCAGCAGCTTGGGGGACAGGGGGGGCACTGAAGCTTTCTTT. The chain is built from TRBV5-1 and TRBJ1-1, with TRBD1 matching over 11 bases. CDR3 length: 15 amino acids. V gave up 0 bases and J gave up 4 bases; unmatched junction bases: 2. CDR1 is SGHRS and CDR2 is YFSETQ in the germline V gene.

The genes are TRBV12-5 and TRBJ1-3; D is unclear. V was shortened by 6 bases and J by 4 bases, with 16 bases between the two germline ends. The CDR3 loop spans 15 amino acids. The germline gives CDR1 LGHNT, CDR2 FRNRAP. CDR3 nucleotide sequence: TGTGCTAGTGGCCCCACCCCGGGGAGAGGAAACACCATATATTTT. As protein: CASGPTPGRGNTIYF.

The chain recombines TRBV5-4 with TRBJ2-1; the D gene is possibly TRBD1 (7 bases). The germline V gene has CDR1 SGHNT and CDR2 YYREEE (reference sequence). The CDR3 contains 15 residues. V was cut by 4 bases and J by 8 bases, with 19 bases left in between. CDR3 residues: CASSTRTGGIDEQFF. CDR3 in DNA: TGTGCCAGCAGCACGCGGACAGGCGGGATCGATGAGCAGTTCTTC.

This clone was found once. The chain links TRBV19 to TRBJ1-5; TRBD1 might be the D (5 bases). Trimming left V 1 base short and J 8 bases short, with 12 bases between. Per germline, CDR1 LNHDA and CDR2 SQIVND (reference sequence). The CDR3 runs to 14 residues. The CDR3 sequence: CASSIVDKIEPQHF. The CDR3 DNA reads as TGTGCCAGTAGTATAGTGGACAAGATCGAGCCCCAGCATTTT.

This clone was recorded a few times. The rearrangement joins TRBV28 to TRBJ1-1, with a possible D match to TRBD1 (6 bases). Germline V gives CDR1 MDHEN, CDR2 SYDVKM. The V end was cut by 0 bases, the J end by 1 base, with 12 bases between. The CDR3 is 16 residues long. The CDR3 DNA is TGTGCCAGCAGTTTATGGGGCAGGGGAAGGAACACTGAAGCTTTCTTT. Amino acids: CASSLWGRGRNTEAFF.

This chain connects TRBV7-9 to TRBJ2-1, with D possibly matching TRBD1 (6 bases). The CDR3 contains 18 residues. Per germline, CDR1 SEHNR and CDR2 FQNEAQ (reference sequence). The V end lost 5 bases, the J end lost 6 bases, and 26 bases lay between the germline ends. The CDR3 region has the DNA TGTGCCAGCAGCGACCGGGACACTAAAGTGGAGGTTTTCAATGAGCAGTTCTTC. Translation gives CASSDRDTKVEVFNEQFF. Full variable domain (outside the CDR3, taken from reference TRBV7-9 and TRBJ2-1): DTGVSQNPRHKITKRGQNVTFRCDPISEHNRLYWYRQTLGQGPEFLTYFQNEAQLEKSRLLSDRFSAERPKGSFSTLEIQRTEQGDSAMYLCASSDRDTKVEVFNEQFFGPGTRLTVL.

The chain couples TRBV15 to TRBJ2-5; D is possibly TRBD1 (5 bases). Trimming shortened V by 0 bases and J by 2 bases, and 10 bases separated the two germline ends. The germline V gene has CDR1 LNHNV and CDR2 YYDKDF (reference sequence). The CDR3 loop spans 15 amino acids. This CDR3 reads CATSRDIQVQETQYF. The CDR3 DNA follows: TGTGCCACCAGCAGAGATATACAGGTTCAAGAGACCCAGTACTTC.